A selection of T cell receptor beta chains follows, all from one sample in a study of blood T cell repertoires in COVID-19. The assay was immunoSEQ multiplex PCR, and TCRdb's table has in-frame clones only and misses some. The sample consists of roughly 190,000 clones, about 89% of them appearing once. The specimen was PBMCs or T cells enriched from blood (not recorded which). The receptors come from a woman aged 18-30 years who had recovered from COVID-19. The CDR3 runs from the conserved cysteine through the conserved F or W. A D gene is named only where the DNA matches it firmly. Size is stated for part of the rows, as once, few or many counts, or as a class when the clone is expanded.

TRBJ2-3,TRBD2,.,TRBV2,CASTSGGYTQYF,TGTGCCAGCACCTCGGGGGGGTATACGCAGTATTTT
TRBJ2-4,TRBD2,.,TRBV7-2,CASSLAGGSFIAKNIQYF,TGTGCCAGCAGCTTAGCGGGGGGGTCTTTCATAGCCAAAAACATTCAGTACTTC
TRBJ2-2,.,.,TRBV5-1,CASSLRQGTGELFF,TGCGCCAGCAGCTTGCGTCAGGGGACCGGGGAGCTGTTTTTT
TRBJ2-7,.,.,TRBV18,CASSGAQGLLSYEQYF,TGTGCCAGCTCAGGGGCCCAGGGGTTGCTGTCCTACGAGCAGTACTTC
TRBJ1-1,TRBD1,.,TRBV5-5,CASSRGTGQLGTEAFF,TGTGCCAGCAGCCGCGGGACAGGGCAATTGGGCACTGAAGCTTTCTTT
TRBJ1-1,.,.,TRBV3-1/TRBV3-2,CASSQGHQNTEAFF,TGTGCCAGCAGCCAAGGACACCAGAACACTGAAGCTTTCTTT
TRBJ2-7,TRBD1,.,TRBV7-9,CASSLRGGQEKSSYEQYF,TGTGCCAGCAGCTTACGGGGTGGACAGGAGAAGAGCTCCTACGAGCAGTACTTC
TRBJ2-1,.,.,TRBV2,CASIKAPQPRDRVNNEQFF,TGTGCCAGCATAAAGGCCCCTCAACCGCGAGATCGGGTCAACAATGAGCAGTTCTTC
TRBJ2-1,TRBD2,.,TRBV6-1,CASSEWTSNEQFF,TGTGCCAGCAGTGAATGGACTAGCAATGAGCAGTTCTTC
TRBJ2-7,.,.,TRBV6-1,CASSEKVATPSYEQYF,TGTGCCAGCAGTGAAAAGGTAGCGACCCCCTCCTACGAGCAGTACTTC
TRBJ1-1,.,.,TRBV7-3,CASSLLPQATEAFF,TGTGCCAGCAGCTTACTTCCCCAGGCGACTGAAGCTTTCTTT
TRBJ2-7,TRBD1,.,TRBV29-1,CSASLQGVGYEQYF,TGCAGCGCCAGCCTACAGGGGGTCGGTTACGAGCAGTACTTC
TRBJ2-3,.,.,TRBV4-1,CASSQDRSSSSTDTQYF,TGCGCCAGCAGCCAAGATCGATCTAGCTCCTCCACAGATACGCAGTATTTT
TRBJ2-7,TRBD2,.,TRBV9,CASSETGGGSYEQYF,TGTGCCAGCAGCGAAACGGGAGGGGGGTCCTACGAGCAGTACTTC
TRBJ1-1,.,.,TRBV5-5,CASSLWGEVEAFF,TGTGCCAGCAGCTTGTGGGGGGAAGTTGAAGCTTTCTTT
TRBJ1-6,.,.,TRBV30,CAWSVRGGKANSPLHF,TGTGCCTGGAGTGTACGCGGAGGGAAGGCGAATTCACCCCTCCACTTT
TRBJ2-3,TRBD1,.,TRBV5-1,CASSDTGQGNTDTQYF,TGCGCCAGCAGCGACACGGGACAGGGGAACACAGATACGCAGTATTTT
TRBJ1-2,TRBD1,.,TRBV18,CASSPEKTGGGGYTF,TGTGCCAGCTCACCGGAGAAGACAGGGGGCGGCGGCTACACCTTC
TRBJ2-3,.,.,TRBV18,CASSPPGLSSTDTQYF,TGTGCCAGCTCACCGCCGGGACTGAGTTCTACAGATACGCAGTATTTT
TRBJ2-3,TRBD2,.,TRBV28,CASTPGGSPRTDTQYF,TGTGCCAGCACTCCGGGGGGGTCCCCCCGCACAGATACGCAGTATTTT
TRBJ2-3,.,.,TRBV7-3,CASSSPSTDTQYF,TGTGCCAGCAGCTCCCCTAGCACAGATACGCAGTATTTT
TRBJ1-5,.,.,TRBV4-2,CASSQTASNQPQHF,TGTGCCAGCAGCCAGACAGCTAGCAATCAGCCCCAGCATTTT
TRBJ2-5,.,.,TRBV2,CASSDDAGQSFQETQYF,TGTGCCAGCAGTGACGACGCCGGACAGAGCTTCCAAGAGACCCAGTACTTC
TRBJ2-1,.,.,TRBV9,CASSASQTRYSYNEQFF,TGTGCCAGCAGCGCCTCCCAGACTAGATACTCCTACAATGAGCAGTTCTTC
TRBJ2-4,TRBD1,once,TRBV7-2,CASSLGSPGGAEMRHF,TGTGCCAGCAGCTTAGGATCTCCAGGGGGCGCGGAGATGAGGCACTTC
TRBJ2-3,TRBD1,.,TRBV9,CASSTGTAPDTQYF,TGTGCCAGCAGCACGGGGACAGCGCCGGATACGCAGTATTTT
TRBJ1-6,TRBD1,.,TRBV7-2,CASSPGQAYNSPLHF,TGTGCCAGCAGCCCCGGACAGGCGTATAATTCACCCCTCCACTTT
TRBJ2-5,TRBD2,.,TRBV6-5,CASSYGEGWETQYF,TGTGCCAGCAGTTACGGGGAGGGATGGGAGACCCAGTACTTC
TRBJ2-3,.,.,TRBV5-1,CASSLISAPTDTQYF,TGCGCCAGCAGCTTGATCAGCGCCCCCACAGATACGCAGTATTTT
TRBJ1-1,.,.,TRBV30,CAWSFMNTEAFF,TGTGCCTGGAGTTTTATGAACACTGAAGCTTTCTTT
TRBJ1-5,TRBD1,.,TRBV6-5,CASTEGQGGQPQHF,TGTGCCAGCACCGAGGGACAGGGAGGTCAGCCCCAGCATTTT
TRBJ2-5,TRBD2,.,TRBV28,CASSLSLAGGPVSETQYF,TGTGCCAGCAGTTTATCGCTAGCGGGAGGGCCGGTCTCAGAGACCCAGTACTTC
TRBJ2-5,.,.,TRBV6-5,CASSPGGDLETQYF,TGTGCCAGCAGTCCAGGTGGGGACTTGGAGACCCAGTACTTC
TRBJ2-7,.,.,TRBV30,CAWSVLDSQGHEQYF,TGTGCCTGGAGTGTACTGGACTCGCAAGGCCACGAGCAGTACTTC
TRBJ2-4,.,.,TRBV6-5,CASSSRAKLAKNIQYF,TGTGCCAGCAGTTCCCGAGCCAAGCTAGCCAAAAACATTCAGTACTTC
TRBJ2-1,TRBD2,.,TRBV4-1,CASSQDRMASGRYYNEQFF,TGCGCCAGCAGCCAAGATCGGATGGCTAGCGGGAGGTACTACAATGAGCAGTTCTTC
TRBJ1-3,.,once,TRBV5-5,CASSLGGYGNTIYF,TGTGCCAGCAGCTTAGGAGGGTACGGAAACACCATATATTTT
TRBJ2-3,.,.,TRBV7-9,CASSPPSIGTDTQYF,TGTGCCAGCAGCCCGCCCTCGATCGGGACAGATACGCAGTATTTT
TRBJ1-6,TRBD1,few,TRBV7-9,CASSAPGQGWNSPLHF,TGTGCCAGCAGCGCCCCGGGACAGGGGTGGAATTCACCCCTCCACTTT
TRBJ2-3,.,.,TRBV18,CASSPDSVADTQYF,TGTGCCAGCTCACCCGACAGTGTTGCAGATACGCAGTATTTT
TRBJ2-3,.,.,TRBV28,CASSPSDTQYF,TGTGCCAGCAGTCCATCAGATACGCAGTATTTT
TRBJ2-2,.,.,TRBV7-9,CASSPSPTGLGNAGELFF,TGTGCCAGCAGCCCCAGCCCAACAGGGCTGGGAAACGCCGGGGAGCTGTTTTTT
TRBJ1-4,TRBD1,.,TRBV5-1,CASSLVTGGIEKLFF,TGCGCCAGCAGCTTGGTGACAGGGGGGATTGAAAAACTGTTTTTT
TRBJ2-7,.,.,TRBV27,CASSSQFEQYF,TGTGCCAGCAGCTCTCAGTTCGAGCAGTACTTC
TRBJ2-1,.,.,TRBV15,CATSRDLAGYNEQFF,TGTGCCACCAGCAGAGATCTAGCCGGATACAATGAGCAGTTCTTC
TRBJ1-6,.,.,TRBV27,CASKQGRGGSYNSPLHF,TGTGCCAGTAAACAGGGTCGAGGAGGCTCCTATAATTCACCCCTCCACTTT
TRBJ1-6,.,.,TRBV30,CAWIQVGARPGSYNSPLHF,TGTGCCTGGATACAGGTGGGGGCCCGACCGGGCTCCTATAATTCACCCCTCCACTTT
TRBJ1-1,TRBD1,.,TRBV10-3,CAISEVWTGDMNTEAFF,TGTGCCATCAGTGAGGTCTGGACAGGGGACATGAACACTGAAGCTTTCTTT
TRBJ2-2,TRBD1,.,TRBV4-3,CASSRKGGTGANTGELFF,TGCGCCAGCAGCCGAAAAGGGGGGACAGGGGCGAACACCGGGGAGCTGTTTTTT
TRBJ1-3,.,.,TRBV2,CASSVIRGSGNTIYF,TGTGCCAGCAGTGTGATCAGGGGTTCGGGAAACACCATATATTTT
TRBJ2-3,.,.,TRBV6-5,CASNPRVGRTDTQYF,TGTGCCAGCAATCCGAGGGTAGGTCGGACAGATACGCAGTATTTT
TRBJ2-1,TRBD2,.,TRBV27,CASSLLGVSGSSYNEQFF,TGTGCCAGCAGTTTACTCGGGGTTAGCGGGAGCTCCTACAATGAGCAGTTCTTC
TRBJ2-1,TRBD2,few,TRBV30,CAWSVGPSGSLLSYNEQFF,TGTGCCTGGAGTGTAGGTCCTAGCGGGAGCCTCCTCTCCTACAATGAGCAGTTCTTC
TRBJ2-3,TRBD1,.,TRBV27,CASSSGQGRDTQYF,TGTGCCAGCAGTTCGGGACAGGGGAGGGATACGCAGTATTTT